This TCR beta chain is drawn from a study of beta chain features in type 1 diabetes. Whole-study context: On cell yields, gender and age, patients and healthy donors were similar. Points from the study as a whole: Compared to healthy donors, patients appeared to have naive, central memory and Treg TCRB repertoires that were more alike. Type 1 diabetes patients had TCRB CDR3s that were shorter (moderately but significantly so) in all four CD4+ subsets.

This clone was observed a few times. The antigen remains undetermined. CDR1 is SGDLS, CDR2 YYNGEE, per germline. V gave up 4 bases and J gave up 5 bases, with 17 bases separating them. The CDR3 spans 15 residues. Sorting based on CD45RO/CCR7/CD25/CD127/CD95/CD27 separated CD4+ naive, central memory, regulatory and stem cell-like memory cells. The isolated RNA, all of it, was reverse transcribed, so expressed TCRB transcripts were what got sequenced. Mean read depth for naive, central memory and regulatory T cell samples was approximately 3.57 million reads. Profiling relied on immunoSEQ multiplex PCR, and the TCRdb table lists in-frame clones only, not all of them. This table has about 160,000 clones, 8% to 9.5% appearing once.

The chain combines TRBV9 with TRBJ2-3; the D gene is possibly TRBD1 (6 bases). The receptor comes from a woman under 30 with type 1 diabetes. Sequencing was done on a sample of central memory CD4+ T cells from blood. The CDR3 protein is CASSPVNRVRDTQYF. CDR3 nucleotides: TGTGCCAGCAGCCCCGTCAACAGGGTGAGAGATACGCAGTATTTT.